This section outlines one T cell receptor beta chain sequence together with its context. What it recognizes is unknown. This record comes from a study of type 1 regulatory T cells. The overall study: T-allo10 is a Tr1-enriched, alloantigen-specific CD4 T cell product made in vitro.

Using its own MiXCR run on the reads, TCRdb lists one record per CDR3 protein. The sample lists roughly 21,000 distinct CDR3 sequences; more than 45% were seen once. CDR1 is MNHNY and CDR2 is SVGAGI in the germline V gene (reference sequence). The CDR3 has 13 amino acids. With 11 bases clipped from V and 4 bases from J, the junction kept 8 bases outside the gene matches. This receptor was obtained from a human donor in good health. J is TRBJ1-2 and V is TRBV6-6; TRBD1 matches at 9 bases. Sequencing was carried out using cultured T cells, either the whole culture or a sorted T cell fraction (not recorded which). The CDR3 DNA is TGTGCCTCAACAGGGGGCCTATTCTATGGCTACACCTTC. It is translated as CASTGGLFYGYTF.